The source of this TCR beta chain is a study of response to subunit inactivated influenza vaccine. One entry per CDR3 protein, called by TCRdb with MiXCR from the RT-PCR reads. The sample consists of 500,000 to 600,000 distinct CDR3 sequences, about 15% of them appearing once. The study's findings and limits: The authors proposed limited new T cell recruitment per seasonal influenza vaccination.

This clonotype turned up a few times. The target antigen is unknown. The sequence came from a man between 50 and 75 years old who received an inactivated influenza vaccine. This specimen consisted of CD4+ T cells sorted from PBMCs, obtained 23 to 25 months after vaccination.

The CDR3 loop is CSARDFMDASWDSPLHF. CDR3 nucleotide sequence: TGCAGTGCTAGAGATTTCATGGACGCCTCGTGGGATTCACCCCTCCACTTT. The chain is built from TRBV20-1 and TRBJ1-6, with D hard to call. Trimming stripped 0 bases from V and 8 bases from J, with 20 bases between. The CDR3 loop spans 17 amino acids. Germline CDR1 DFQATT, CDR2 SNEGSKA (reference sequence).